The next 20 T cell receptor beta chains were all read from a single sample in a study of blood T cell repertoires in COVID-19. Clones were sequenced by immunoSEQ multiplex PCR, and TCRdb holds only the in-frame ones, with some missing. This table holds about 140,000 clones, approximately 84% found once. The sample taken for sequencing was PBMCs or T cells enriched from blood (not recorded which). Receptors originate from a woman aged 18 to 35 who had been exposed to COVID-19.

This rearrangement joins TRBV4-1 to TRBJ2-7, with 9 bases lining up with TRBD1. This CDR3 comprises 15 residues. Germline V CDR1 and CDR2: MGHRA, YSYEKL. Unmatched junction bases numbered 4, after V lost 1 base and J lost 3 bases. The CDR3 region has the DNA TGCGCCAGCAGCCAAGCCGGGACAGGGATCTACGAGCAGTACTTC. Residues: CASSQAGTGIYEQYF.

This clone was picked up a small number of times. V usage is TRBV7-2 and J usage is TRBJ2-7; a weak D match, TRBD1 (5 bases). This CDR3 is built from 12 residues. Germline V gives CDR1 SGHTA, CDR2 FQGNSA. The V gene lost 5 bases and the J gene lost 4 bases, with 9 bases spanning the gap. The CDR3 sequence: CASSHTGYEQYF. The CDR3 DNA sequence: TGTGCCAGCAGCCATACAGGATACGAGCAGTACTTC. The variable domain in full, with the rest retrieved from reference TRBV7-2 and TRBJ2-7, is GAGVSQSPSNKVTEKGKDVELRCDPISGHTALYWYRQSLGQGLEFLIYFQGNSAPDKSGLPSDRFSAERTGGSVSTLTIQRTQQEDSAVYLCASSHTGYEQYFGPGTRLTVT.

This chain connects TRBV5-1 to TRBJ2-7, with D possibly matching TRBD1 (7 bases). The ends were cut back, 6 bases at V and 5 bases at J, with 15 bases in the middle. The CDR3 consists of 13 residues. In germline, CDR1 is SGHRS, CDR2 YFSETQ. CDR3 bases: TGCGCCAGCAACTTCCAGGGGGAGGACGAGCAGTACTTC. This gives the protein CASNFQGEDEQYF.

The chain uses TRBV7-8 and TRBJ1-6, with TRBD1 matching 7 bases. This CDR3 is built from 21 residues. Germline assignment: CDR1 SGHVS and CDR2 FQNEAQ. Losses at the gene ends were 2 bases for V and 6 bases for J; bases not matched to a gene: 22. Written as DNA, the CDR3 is TGTGCCAGCAGCTTAAGTATAGGACGGTCGCACTACAGGGGTCTTAATTCACCCCTCCACTTT. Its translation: CASSLSIGRSHYRGLNSPLHF.

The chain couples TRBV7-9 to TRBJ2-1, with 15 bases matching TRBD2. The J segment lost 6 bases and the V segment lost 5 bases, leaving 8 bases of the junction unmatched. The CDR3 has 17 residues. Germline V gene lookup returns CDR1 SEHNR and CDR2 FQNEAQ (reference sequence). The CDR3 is CASSGTSGRTTSNEQFF. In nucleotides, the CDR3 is TGTGCCAGCAGCGGGACTAGCGGGAGGACTACGTCCAATGAGCAGTTCTTC. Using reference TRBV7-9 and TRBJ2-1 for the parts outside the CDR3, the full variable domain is DTGVSQNPRHKITKRGQNVTFRCDPISEHNRLYWYRQTLGQGPEFLTYFQNEAQLEKSRLLSDRFSAERPKGSFSTLEIQRTEQGDSAMYLCASSGTSGRTTSNEQFFGPGTRLTVL.

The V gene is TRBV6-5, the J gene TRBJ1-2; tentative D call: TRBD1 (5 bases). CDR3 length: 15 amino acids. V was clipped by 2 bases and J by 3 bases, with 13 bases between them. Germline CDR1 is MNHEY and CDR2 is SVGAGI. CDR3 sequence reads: CASSYVQGSDYGYTF. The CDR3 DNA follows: TGTGCCAGCAGTTACGTCCAGGGCTCGGACTATGGCTACACCTTC.

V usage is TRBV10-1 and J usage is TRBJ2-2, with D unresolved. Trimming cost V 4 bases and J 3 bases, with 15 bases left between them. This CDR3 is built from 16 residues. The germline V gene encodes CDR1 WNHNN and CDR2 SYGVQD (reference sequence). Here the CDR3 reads CASSVLDGFYTGELFF. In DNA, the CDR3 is TGCGCCAGCAGTGTCCTTGACGGGTTTTACACCGGGGAGCTGTTTTTT.

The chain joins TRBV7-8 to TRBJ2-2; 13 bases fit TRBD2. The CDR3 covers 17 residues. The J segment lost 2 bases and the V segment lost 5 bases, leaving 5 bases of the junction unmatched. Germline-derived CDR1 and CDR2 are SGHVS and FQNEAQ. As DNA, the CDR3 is TGTGCCAGCAGCGGGACTAGCGGGATTATAAACACCGGGGAGCTGTTTTTT. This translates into CASSGTSGIINTGELFF.

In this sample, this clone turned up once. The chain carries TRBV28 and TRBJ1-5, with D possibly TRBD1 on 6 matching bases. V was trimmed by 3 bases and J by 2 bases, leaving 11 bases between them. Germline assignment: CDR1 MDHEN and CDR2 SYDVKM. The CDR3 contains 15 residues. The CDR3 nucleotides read TGTGCCAGCAGTTTTGGGGGCTTGGGCAATCAGCCCCAGCATTTT. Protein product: CASSFGGLGNQPQHF. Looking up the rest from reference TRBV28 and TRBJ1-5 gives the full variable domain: DVKVTQSSRYLVKRTGEKVFLECVQDMDHENMFWYRQDPGLGLRLIYFSYDVKMKEKGDIPEGYSVSREKKERFSLILESASTNQTSMYLCASSFGGLGNQPQHFGDGTRLSIL.

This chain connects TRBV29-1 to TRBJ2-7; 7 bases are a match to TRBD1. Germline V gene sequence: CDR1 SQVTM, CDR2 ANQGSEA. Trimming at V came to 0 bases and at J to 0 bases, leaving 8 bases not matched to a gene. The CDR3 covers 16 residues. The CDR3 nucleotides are TGCAGCGTTGAAGATCGGAACCGGGACAGCTCCTACGAGCAGTACTTC. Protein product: CSVEDRNRDSSYEQYF.

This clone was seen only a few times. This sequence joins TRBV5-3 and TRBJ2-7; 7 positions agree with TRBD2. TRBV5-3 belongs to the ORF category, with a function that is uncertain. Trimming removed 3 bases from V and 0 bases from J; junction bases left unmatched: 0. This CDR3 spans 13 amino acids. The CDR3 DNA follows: TGTGCCAGAAGCTGGACTAGCTCCTACGAGCAGTACTTC. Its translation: CARSWTSSYEQYF.

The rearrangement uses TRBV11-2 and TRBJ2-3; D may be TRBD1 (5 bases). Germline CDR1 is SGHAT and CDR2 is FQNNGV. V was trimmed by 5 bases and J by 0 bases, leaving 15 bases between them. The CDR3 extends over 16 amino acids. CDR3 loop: CASSSVGVPSTDTQYF. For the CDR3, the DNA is TGTGCCAGCAGCAGTGTAGGGGTACCCAGCACAGATACGCAGTATTTT.

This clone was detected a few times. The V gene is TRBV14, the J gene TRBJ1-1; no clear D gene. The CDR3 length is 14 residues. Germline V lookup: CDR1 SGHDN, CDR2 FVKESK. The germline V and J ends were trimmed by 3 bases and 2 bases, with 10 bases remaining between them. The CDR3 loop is CASSQVADNTEAFF. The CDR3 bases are TGTGCCAGCAGCCAGGTCGCGGATAACACTGAAGCTTTCTTT.

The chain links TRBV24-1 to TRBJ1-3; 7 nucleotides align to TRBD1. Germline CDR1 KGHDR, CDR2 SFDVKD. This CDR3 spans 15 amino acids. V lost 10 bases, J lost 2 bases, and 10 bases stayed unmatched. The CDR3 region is CATTFPGGTGNTIYF. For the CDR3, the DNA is TGTGCCACAACGTTTCCAGGGGGAACTGGAAACACCATATATTTT.

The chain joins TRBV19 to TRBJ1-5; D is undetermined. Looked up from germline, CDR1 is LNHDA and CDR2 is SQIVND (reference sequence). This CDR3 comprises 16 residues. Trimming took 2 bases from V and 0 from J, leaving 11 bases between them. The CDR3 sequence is CASSITGVYSNQPQHF. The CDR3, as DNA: TGTGCCAGTAGTATAACCGGGGTTTATAGCAATCAGCCCCAGCATTTT.

The CDR3 bases are TGTGCCAGTGCAGGGTTGGTCAACGAGCAGTACTTC. This codes for CASAGLVNEQYF. This chain connects TRBV19 to TRBJ2-7; D may be TRBD1 (5 bases). This CDR3 region has 12 residues. CDR1 is LNHDA and CDR2 is SQIVND in the germline V gene (reference sequence). With 8 bases removed from V and 5 bases from J, the gap between germline ends came to 13 bases.

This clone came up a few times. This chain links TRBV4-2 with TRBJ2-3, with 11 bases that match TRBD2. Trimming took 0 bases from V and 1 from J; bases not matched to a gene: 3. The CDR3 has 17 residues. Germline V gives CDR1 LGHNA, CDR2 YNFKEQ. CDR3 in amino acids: CASSQDGTSGRTDTQYF. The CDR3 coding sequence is TGTGCCAGCAGCCAAGATGGGACTAGCGGCCGCACAGATACGCAGTATTTT.

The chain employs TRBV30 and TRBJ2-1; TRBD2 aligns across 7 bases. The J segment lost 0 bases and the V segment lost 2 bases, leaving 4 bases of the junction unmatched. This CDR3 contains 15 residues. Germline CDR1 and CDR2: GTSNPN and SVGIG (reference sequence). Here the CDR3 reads CAWSRGGGSYNEQFF. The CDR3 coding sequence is TGTGCCTGGAGTCGGGGCGGGGGCTCCTACAATGAGCAGTTCTTC.

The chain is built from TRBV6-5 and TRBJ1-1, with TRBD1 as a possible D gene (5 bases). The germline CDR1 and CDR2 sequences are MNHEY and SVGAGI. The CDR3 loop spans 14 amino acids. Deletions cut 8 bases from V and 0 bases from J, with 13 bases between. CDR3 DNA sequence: TGTGCCAGCGATGGGGGGGAAATGAACACTGAAGCTTTCTTT. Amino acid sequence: CASDGGEMNTEAFF.

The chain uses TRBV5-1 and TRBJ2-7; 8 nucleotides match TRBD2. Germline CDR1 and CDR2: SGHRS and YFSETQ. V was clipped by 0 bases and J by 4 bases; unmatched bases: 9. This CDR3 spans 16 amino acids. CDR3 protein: CASSLGVSGTGYEQYF. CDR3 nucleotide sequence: TGCGCCAGCAGCTTGGGGGTTAGCGGGACCGGTTACGAGCAGTACTTC.